The rows below give T cell receptor beta chains drawn from one sample of a study of cytomegalovirus exposure and HLA in healthy donors. Only in-frame clones appear in the TCRdb table, and some are missing; sequencing was by immunoSEQ multiplex PCR. Here the sample spans approximately 250,000 clones, approximately 85% being singletons. Sequenced: PBMCs. Receptors were obtained from a girl under 10 years old in good health and CMV-seronegative. The CDR3 runs from the conserved cysteine through the conserved F or W. Fields, in order: J gene, V gene, CDR3 protein.

TRBJ1-2 TRBV7-3 CASSLTPGTGYGYTF
TRBJ2-2 TRBV19 CASSPSGVPNTGELFF
NA TRBV29-1 CSVVAGTGPYEQYF
TRBJ1-2 TRBV9 CASRDSINYGYTF
TRBJ2-7 TRBV19 CASSQGRDYEQYF
TRBJ2-1 TRBV4-1 CASSQGRNNEQFF
TRBJ2-4 TRBV6-1 CANRQGNIQYF
TRBJ1-2 TRBV27 CASSSTGYGYTF
TRBJ1-4 TRBV30 CAWNIGTSEKLFF
TRBJ2-3 TRBV12-5 CASGQDNTDTQYF
TRBJ1-2 TRBV14 CASSQGVMVGLGYTF
TRBJ2-5 TRBV5-4 CASSLGGGLETQYF
TRBJ2-3 TRBV7-2 CASSLRQLSTDTQYF
TRBJ2-2 TRBV27 CASSWTSGGNTGELFF
TRBJ2-1 TRBV18 CASSPRTVSYNEQFF
TRBJ1-5 TRBV6-5 CASRSSSNQPQHF
TRBJ2-7 TRBV29-1 CSVEGWQGREQYF
TRBJ2-3 TRBV7-9 CASSSGHVSTDTQYF
TRBJ2-2 TRBV30 CAWSLQEGTGELFF
TRBJ1-1 TRBV19 CASSMKNRGNTEAFF
TRBJ1-2 TRBV12-5 CASGRNQGSRYGYTF
TRBJ1-2 TRBV6-4 CASSDSSGGWGGYTF
TRBJ2-2 TRBV4-1 CASSPGTLNTGELFF
TRBJ1-5 TRBV6-4 CASSSRDREHQPQHF
TRBJ2-5 TRBV27 CASSIRGPREQYF
TRBJ2-5 TRBV6-5 CASSFDGVETQYF
TRBJ1-2 TRBV5-1 CASSTGTAIYGYTF
TRBJ1-5 TRBV7-9 CASSLAGEGNQPQHF
TRBJ2-7 TRBV15 CATSRDQGLARYEQYF
TRBJ2-7 TRBV11-2 CASSYGQTYEQYF
TRBJ2-1 TRBV11-2 CASSSPRGASYNEQFF
TRBJ1-5 TRBV29-1 CSVVSGFNQPQHF
TRBJ2-7 TRBV2 CASQGGSYEQYF
TRBJ2-1 TRBV5-6 CASSFGTSGKNEQFF